These 7 T cell receptor beta chains came from one sample sequenced in a study of beta chain features in type 1 diabetes. Isolated RNA was reverse transcribed in full, so expressed TCRB transcripts were sequenced. Method: immunoSEQ multiplex PCR; TCRdb's copy keeps in-frame clones and lacks some. The sample lists a few hundred thousand clones, 24% occurring once. Overall study findings and caveats: People with Type 1 diabetes carried modestly yet significantly shorter TCRB CDR3s in all four CD4+ subsets.

Their cognate antigens are unknown. The sequencing input was naive CD4+ T cells from blood. These receptors were collected from a woman aged 25 to 39 with type 1 diabetes.

V is TRBV30 and J is TRBJ2-2, with 10 bases matching TRBD2. Looked up from germline, CDR1 is GTSNPN and CDR2 is SVGIG (reference sequence). CDR3 length: 15 amino acids. After removal of 2 bases from V and 3 bases from J, the junction contained 3 bases not matched to a gene. CDR3 bases: TGTGCCTGGAGTCGGACTAGCGGATACACCGGGGAGCTGTTTTTT. Protein product: CAWSRTSGYTGELFF. The full variable domain, with the rest looked up from reference TRBV30 and TRBJ2-2, is SQTIHQWPATLVQPVGSPLSLECTVEGTSNPNLYWYRQAAGRGLQLLFYSVGIGQISSEVPQNLSASRPQDRQFILSSKKLLLSDSGFYLCAWSRTSGYTGELFFGEGSRLTVL.

Worth noting for this clone: The junction and the germline gene differ at one end; a read error may be behind it. The chain combines TRBV30 with TRBJ1-2; no reliable D call. This CDR3 is 10 amino acids long. Looked up from germline, CDR1 is GTSNPN and CDR2 is SVGIG (reference sequence). This CDR3 is CAWSVISVAF. The DNA for the CDR3 is TGTGCCTGGAGTGTAATTTCTGTCGCCTTC. Full variable domain (remainder filled in from reference TRBV30 and TRBJ1-2): SQTIHQWPATLVQPVGSPLSLECTVEGTSNPNLYWYRQAAGRGLQLLFYSVGIGQISSEVPQNLSASRPQDRQFILSSKKLLLSDSGFYLCAWSVISVAFGSGTRLTVV.

The chain combines TRBV2 with TRBJ2-5, with no clear D. Germline values: CDR1 SNHLY, CDR2 FYNNEI. The CDR3 is 13 amino acids. The V end was cut by 3 bases, the J end by 0 bases, with 5 bases between. This chain's CDR3 is CASSDDYQETQYF. For the CDR3, the DNA is TGTGCCAGCAGTGACGACTACCAAGAGACCCAGTACTTC.

This clone was found a few times. V usage is TRBV30 and J usage is TRBJ1-1, with D tentatively TRBD1 (6 bases). CDR1 and CDR2 (germline): GTSNPN, SVGIG (reference sequence). Trimming left V 1 base short and J 1 base short, with 13 bases between. CDR3 length: 15 amino acids. CDR3 bases: TGTGCCTGGAGTGGATACAGGGACAAGAACACTGAAGCTTTCTTT. Residues: CAWSGYRDKNTEAFF.

This clone has just a few counts. The V call is TRBV28, the J call TRBJ1-2; 7 bases fit TRBD1. Germline V gene lookup returns CDR1 MDHEN and CDR2 SYDVKM. With V trimmed by 5 bases and J by 5 bases, 8 bases remained unmatched. The CDR3 is 14 residues long. The CDR3 DNA is TGTGCCAGCAGTACCCCCGGGACAGCATATGGCTACACCTTC. Amino acid sequence: CASSTPGTAYGYTF.

This chain uses TRBV30 with TRBJ1-1; 8 bases map to TRBD1. This CDR3 is 15 amino acids long. Trimming removed 3 bases from V and 1 base from J; junction bases left unmatched: 7. Per germline, CDR1 GTSNPN and CDR2 SVGIG (reference sequence). CDR3 protein: CAWSANQGANTEAFF. CDR3 coding DNA: TGTGCCTGGAGCGCAAACCAGGGGGCGAACACTGAAGCTTTCTTT. The full variable domain, in which reference TRBV30 and TRBJ1-1 provide the parts outside the CDR3, is SQTIHQWPATLVQPVGSPLSLECTVEGTSNPNLYWYRQAAGRGLQLLFYSVGIGQISSEVPQNLSASRPQDRQFILSSKKLLLSDSGFYLCAWSANQGANTEAFFGQGTRLTVV.

This clone has more than one count but fewer than ten. CDR3 region: CASSGTLAGGYNEQFF. The CDR3 region has the DNA TGTGCCAGCAGCGGAACTCTAGCGGGAGGCTACAATGAGCAGTTCTTC. The chain uses TRBV4-2 and TRBJ2-1, with TRBD2 matching 11 bases. Germline CDR1 is LGHNA and CDR2 is YNFKEQ. The junction had 6 bases not matched to a gene; V was cut back by 5 bases and J by 3 bases. The CDR3 totals 16 residues.